This entry concerns a single TCR beta chain. The antigen is not known. As processed by the authors: In the immunoSEQ data, sequences were junction-only and lacked quality scores, so filtering differed. Here immunoSEQ multiplex PCR was the method, and the copy in TCRdb shows in-frame clones only, minus some. From that table come the V and J calls and clone size; the DNA was used to work out D and trimming. Here the sample spans 1.6 million or so clones, approximately 98.5% being singletons. The data originate from a study of shared clonotypes between healthy human individuals. Study information: Plates per donor: three CD4 naive, three CD4 memory, two CD8 naive, one CD8 memory. Study conclusions and caveats: The study found approximately 5% of naive CD4 clonotypes shared across several donors. As a rule, naive subsets had a larger estimated richness than memory subsets.

Sequenced: naive CD4+ T cells sorted from blood. Described subset: CD45RA+ positively selected. The origin of this receptor is a young man in good health.

This CDR3 reads CASSPRPGRDQPQHF. Written as DNA, the CDR3 is TGTGCCAGCAGTCCCCGCCCAGGCAGGGACCAGCCCCAGCATTTT. The rearrangement joins TRBV27 to TRBJ1-5, with D maybe TRBD1 (5 bases). This CDR3 comprises 15 residues. Germline lookup yields CDR1 MNHEY and CDR2 SMNVEV (reference sequence). Trimming shortened V by 5 bases and J by 7 bases, and 18 bases separated the two germline ends.